The following is a TCR beta chain sequence with its context. The target antigen is unknown. CDR1 is KGHDR and CDR2 is SFDVKD in the germline V gene. There are 16 residues in the CDR3. The V segment lost 11 bases and the J segment 2 bases; nucleotides outside the gene matches: 14. These data originate in a study of T cells in Graves' hyperthyroidism and ophthalmopathy. Amplification of TCR beta CDR3 regions used RNA as the template. The HTBI primer set drove a first-round RT-PCR of the TCR CDR3. MiXCR was run by TCRdb on the multiplex PCR reads, yielding one entry per CDR3 protein. The data contain approximately 560,000 distinct CDR3 sequences, 46% of them singletons. Notes on the study in general: A model of 13 V-J features distinguished ophthalmopathy from stable hyperthyroidism.

The J gene is TRBJ1-5, the V gene TRBV24-1; 7 bases match TRBD1. This TCR came from a woman under 30 with Graves' hyperthyroidism. The sample consisted of peripheral blood or thyroid tissue (not recorded which). The CDR3 reads CASRSNRGWGNQPQHF. For the CDR3, the DNA is TGTGCCAGCAGATCAAACAGGGGTTGGGGCAATCAGCCCCAGCATTTT.